The 14 T cell receptor beta chains reported below all come from one sample, sequenced in a study of early stage breast cancer tumors. Here immunoSEQ multiplex PCR was the method, and the copy in TCRdb shows in-frame clones only, minus some. The sample includes 25,000 to 35,000 clones, roughly 50% of them seen just once. Sequencing was carried out using breast tumor tissue. These receptor sequences come from a person between 50 and 60 years old with breast cancer.

By proportion, this clone is medium-sized. The V and J genes are TRBV20-1 and TRBJ2-7, with 7 positions matching TRBD2. The trim removed 3 bases at V and 4 bases at J, leaving 0 bases unmatched. Germline V gene data show CDR1 as DFQATT and CDR2 as SNEGSKA (reference sequence). There are 11 residues in the CDR3. The CDR3 nucleotides are TGCAGTGCTAGCGGGAGGTACGAGCAGTACTTC. Amino acids: CSASGRYEQYF.

The rearrangement joins TRBV7-2 to TRBJ2-3; no firm D call. The germline V gene has CDR1 SGHTA and CDR2 FQGNSA. The germline V and J ends were trimmed by 0 bases and 0 bases, with 10 bases remaining between them. The CDR3 is 16 residues long. Here the CDR3 DNA reads TGTGCCAGCAGCTTAGCGCAGACGGTGAGCACAGATACGCAGTATTTT. Its protein is CASSLAQTVSTDTQYF.

This rearrangement joins TRBV6-6 to TRBJ2-3; D assignment may be TRBD1 or TRBD2 (7 bases each). Germline V lookup: CDR1 MNHNY, CDR2 SVGAGI (reference sequence). CDR3 length: 14 amino acids. Trimming took 4 bases from V and 6 from J, leaving 14 bases between them. In nucleotides, the CDR3 is TGTGCCAGCAGTTCGAGGCAGGGGGGGGATACGCAGTATTTT. Amino acids: CASSSRQGGDTQYF.

This clone was seen more than once but under ten times. This chain links TRBV18 with TRBJ1-2; D unclear. CDR3 length: 13 residues. Germline values: CDR1 KGHSH, CDR2 LQKENI. The V end lost 2 bases, the J end lost 8 bases, and 12 bases lay between the germline ends. CDR3 sequence (DNA): TGTGCCAGCTCACCAGCGGGCGATGGGGGCTACACCTTC. Protein product: CASSPAGDGGYTF. Drawing the rest from reference TRBV18 and TRBJ1-2, the complete variable domain is NAGVMQNPRHLVRRRGQEARLRCSPMKGHSHVYWYRQLPEEGLKFMVYLQKENIIDESGMPKERFSAEFPKEGPSILRIQQVVRGDSAAYFCASSPAGDGGYTFGSGTRLTVV.

The chain links TRBV6-5 to TRBJ2-7; TRBD2 might be the D (6 bases). Per germline, CDR1 MNHEY and CDR2 SVGAGI. The CDR3 covers 14 residues. Trimming removed 2 bases from V and 5 bases from J, with 13 bases in between. The CDR3 loop is CASSYATRVDEQYF. For the CDR3, the DNA is TGTGCCAGCAGTTACGCGACTAGGGTTGACGAGCAGTACTTC.

This chain links TRBV12-5 with TRBJ2-5; a possible D gene is TRBD2 (6 bases). The germline gives CDR1 LGHNT, CDR2 FRNRAP. This CDR3 region has 13 residues. Trimming removed 1 base from V and 3 bases from J, with 6 bases in between. This CDR3 reads CASGLGGEETQYF. Here the CDR3 DNA reads TGTGCTAGTGGTTTGGGGGGGGAAGAGACCCAGTACTTC.

This clone was observed a handful of times. This chain connects TRBV6-1 to TRBJ1-2, with TRBD1 identical over 7 bases. CDR3 size: 14 residues. Germline V lookup: CDR1 MNHNS, CDR2 SASEGT. The V gene end was trimmed by 2 bases and the J gene end by 10 bases; junction bases not matched to a gene: 10. The DNA of the CDR3 is TGTGCCAGCAGTGAACTACGGACAGGTACGGACTACACCTTC. It specifies CASSELRTGTDYTF.

This chain joins TRBV7-2 and TRBJ2-7; tentatively, D is TRBD2 (6 bases). Germline CDR1 reads SGHTA; CDR2 reads FQGNSA. V shed 3 bases and J shed 0 bases, with 9 bases lying between them. The CDR3 contains 14 residues. The CDR3: CASSFRTTSYEQYF. CDR3 sequence (DNA): TGTGCCAGCAGCTTCAGGACTACCTCCTACGAGCAGTACTTC.

This clone was found once. CDR3 protein: CASRPLGGGYEQYF. The CDR3 DNA reads as TGCGCCAGCCGGCCCCTGGGAGGAGGATACGAGCAGTACTTC. The chain has TRBV5-1 and TRBJ2-7; TRBD2 is a possible D gene (6 bases). Trimming cost V 7 bases and J 4 bases, with 18 bases left between them. From germline, CDR1 is SGHRS and CDR2 YFSETQ. CDR3 length: 14 residues.

This clone was seen once. V gene TRBV5-6 combines with J gene TRBJ1-2; D is uncertain. Germline V gene data show CDR1 as SGHDT and CDR2 as YYEEEE. The CDR3 is 15 amino acids. The V gene lost 0 bases and the J gene lost 6 bases, with 15 bases spanning the gap. The CDR3 DNA reads as TGTGCCAGCAGCTTGGACTTAGGTCGCGTGAATGGCTACACCTTC. Translation: CASSLDLGRVNGYTF.

This clone occurred a few times. The CDR3 protein is CASSRSSGLYEQYF. DNA for the CDR3: TGTGCCAGCAGTCGGTCTAGCGGGCTCTACGAGCAGTACTTC. The rearrangement links TRBV27 to TRBJ2-7; 8 bases agree with TRBD2. Germline CDR1 reads MNHEY; CDR2 reads SMNVEV (reference sequence). Losses at the gene ends were 5 bases for V and 3 bases for J; bases not matched to a gene: 6. The CDR3 contains 14 residues.

This clone has more than one count but fewer than ten. The rearrangement uses TRBV27 and TRBJ2-3; D gene uncertain. V lost 4 bases to trimming and J lost 2 bases, with 4 bases between them. The length of the CDR3 is 12 residues. CDR1 and CDR2 (germline): MNHEY, SMNVEV (reference sequence). The CDR3 coding sequence is TGTGCCAGCAGTTCGAACACAGATACGCAGTATTTT. As protein: CASSSNTDTQYF.

The chain is built from TRBV5-1 and TRBJ2-6; no definite D call. This CDR3 contains 15 residues. Germline V gene data show CDR1 as SGHRS and CDR2 as YFSETQ. The ends were cut back, 9 bases at V and 0 bases at J, with 13 bases in the middle. Here the CDR3 DNA reads TGCGCCACCGAACTAACACCCTCTGGGGCCAACGTCCTGACTTTC. Protein product: CATELTPSGANVLTF.

The CDR3 protein is CASSPRVGTEAFF. CDR3 bases: TGTGCCAGCTCACCCAGGGTTGGCACTGAAGCTTTCTTT. The chain uses TRBV18 and TRBJ1-1; D perhaps matches TRBD1 (5 bases). The V gene lost 3 bases and the J gene lost 4 bases, with 9 bases spanning the gap. This CDR3 comprises 13 residues. Germline V gene lookup returns CDR1 KGHSH and CDR2 LQKENI. The variable domain in full, with the rest retrieved from reference TRBV18 and TRBJ1-1, is NAGVMQNPRHLVRRRGQEARLRCSPMKGHSHVYWYRQLPEEGLKFMVYLQKENIIDESGMPKERFSAEFPKEGPSILRIQQVVRGDSAAYFCASSPRVGTEAFFGQGTRLTVV.